The clone carrying this TCR beta chain was counted between two and nine times. This sample was included in a study of patients and donors after allogeneic stem cell transplantation. Via MiXCR, TCRdb re-called the RT-PCR reads, giving one row per CDR3 protein. The table shows some 880,000 distinct CDR3 sequences, with about a sixth occurring only once. Germline CDR1 and CDR2: MGHRA and YSYEKL. With V trimmed by 2 bases and J by 8 bases, 10 bases remained unmatched. The CDR3 spans 17 residues. This clonotype was sampled from a human donor who was either an allogeneic HSCT recipient or a stem cell or donor lymphocyte infusion donor (not recorded which). It is not recorded whose cells these are; they may come from a transplant donor. Sequencing used blood, either unsorted or a sorted T cell fraction (not recorded which). The chain combines TRBV4-1 with TRBJ2-1; 12 bases agree with TRBD1. CDR3 protein: CASSQRFGTGGEDEQFF. The CDR3 nucleotides read TGCGCCAGCAGCCAAAGATTTGGGACAGGGGGCGAGGATGAGCAGTTCTTC.